These 29 T cell receptor beta chains were all obtained from the same sample, sequenced in a study of cytomegalovirus exposure and HLA in healthy donors. 13 Jbeta primers and 60 Vbeta primers were used for the PCR. Assay used: immunoSEQ multiplex PCR; TCRdb lists only in-frame clones, some missing. In the table there are fewer than 150,000 clones, roughly 79% of which are singletons. The material sequenced was PBMCs. The receptors originated from a male donor in good health and CMV-seronegative.

V and J are TRBV4-3 and TRBJ1-2; the D gene is possibly TRBD1 (5 bases). There are 16 residues in the CDR3. Germline V gene data show CDR1 as LGHNA and CDR2 as YSLEER. Trimming cost V 2 bases and J 8 bases, with 21 bases left between them. The CDR3 sequence: CASSQLVQGLLGGYTF. The CDR3 nucleotides are TGCGCCAGCAGCCAATTGGTCCAGGGCCTACTCGGAGGCTACACCTTC.

J is TRBJ2-2 and V is TRBV28; TRBD1 agrees at 7 bases. This CDR3 comprises 13 residues. After removal of 6 bases from V and 6 bases from J, the junction contained 4 bases not matched to a gene. CDR1 and CDR2 (germline): MDHEN, SYDVKM. CDR3 bases: TGTGCCAGCAGAGGGACAGCGCCCGGGGAGCTGTTTTTT. Protein sequence: CASRGTAPGELFF.

This sequence joins TRBV7-9 and TRBJ2-7, with 8 bases aligning to TRBD1. This CDR3 is 17 amino acids long. Germline CDR1 is SEHNR and CDR2 is FQNEAQ (reference sequence). V was pared by 5 bases and J by 5 bases, with 17 bases of the junction left unmatched. The CDR3 DNA sequence: TGTGCCAGCAGCCCCGAAGGAGGGACAGGCTTTTTGGACGAGCAGTACTTC. Its protein product is CASSPEGGTGFLDEQYF.

The V gene is TRBV29-1, the J gene TRBJ1-1; 8 nucleotides line up with TRBD1. The germline gives CDR1 SQVTM, CDR2 ANQGSEA. Unmatched junction bases numbered 6, after V lost 4 bases and J lost 2 bases. The CDR3 has 14 amino acids. CDR3 bases: TGCAGCGTTGGACCGGGACAGGTTAACACTGAAGCTTTCTTT. Its protein product is CSVGPGQVNTEAFF.

This chain links TRBV2 with TRBJ2-5; D might be TRBD2 (5 bases). The CDR3 sequence is 14 residues long. CDR1 is SNHLY and CDR2 is FYNNEI in the germline V gene. V was clipped by 6 bases and J by 1 base, with 12 bases between them. CDR3 region: CASRPQRSQETQYF. The CDR3 DNA sequence: TGTGCCAGCAGGCCCCAGCGGAGCCAAGAGACCCAGTACTTC.

V gene TRBV27 combines with J gene TRBJ1-1; tentative D call: TRBD1 (5 bases). The CDR3 is made up of 12 amino acids. Trimming left V 8 bases short and J 1 base short, with 8 bases between. The germline gives CDR1 MNHEY, CDR2 SMNVEV (reference sequence). CDR3 DNA: TGTGCCAGCCTTACAGGGAACACTGAAGCTTTCTTT. It encodes CASLTGNTEAFF.

V usage is TRBV25-1 and J usage is TRBJ2-7; TRBD2 might be the D (5 bases). Germline lookup yields CDR1 MGHDK and CDR2 SYGVNS. The CDR3 covers 11 residues. The V gene lost 3 bases and the J gene lost 9 bases, with 9 bases spanning the gap. In nucleotides, the CDR3 is TGTGCCAGCAGTGATTGGACTTCGCAGTACTTC. Amino acid sequence: CASSDWTSQYF.

The rearrangement joins TRBV5-1 to TRBJ2-5, with a possible D match to TRBD1 (6 bases). There are 15 residues in the CDR3. V dropped 0 bases and J dropped 2 bases, with 11 bases sitting between them. The germline gives CDR1 SGHRS, CDR2 YFSETQ. CDR3 bases: TGCGCCAGCAGCTTGGATACAGGGCGGCAAGAGACCCAGTACTTC. It is translated as CASSLDTGRQETQYF.

This rearrangement joins TRBV19 to TRBJ1-1; D not resolved. The CDR3 runs 14 residues. The V end was cut by 1 base, the J end by 3 bases, with 9 bases between. Germline CDR1 reads LNHDA; CDR2 reads SQIVND (reference sequence). The CDR3 DNA sequence: TGTGCCAGTAGTATAGGCTCGGGGTACACTGAAGCTTTCTTT. Encoded protein: CASSIGSGYTEAFF. The full variable domain, rest sourced from reference TRBV19 and TRBJ1-1, is DGGITQSPKYLFRKEGQNVTLSCEQNLNHDAMYWYRQDPGQGLRLIYYSQIVNDFQKGDIAEGYSVSREKKESFPLTVTSAQKNPTAFYLCASSIGSGYTEAFFGQGTRLTVV.

The chain couples TRBV7-9 to TRBJ2-1, with 7 bases aligning to TRBD2. CDR1 is SEHNR, CDR2 FQNEAQ, per germline (reference sequence). The CDR3 has 17 residues. After removal of 2 bases from V and 1 base from J, the junction contained 8 bases not matched to a gene. DNA of the CDR3: TGTGCCAGCAGCTTAAGGGCGGGGGATCCATCCTACAATGAGCAGTTCTTC. Its translation is CASSLRAGDPSYNEQFF.

The chain uses TRBV5-8 and TRBJ2-1, with 7 bases fitting TRBD2. Per the germline V gene, CDR1 is SGHTS and CDR2 is YDEGEE. With 2 bases clipped from V and 2 bases from J, the junction kept 10 bases outside the gene matches. The CDR3 spans 17 residues. The CDR3 here is CASSFLGGAVAYNEQFF. In nucleotides, the CDR3 is TGTGCCAGCAGCTTCTTGGGAGGGGCAGTCGCCTACAATGAGCAGTTCTTC.

The chain combines TRBV2 with TRBJ2-1; 7 nucleotides agree with TRBD1. J lost 10 bases, V lost 6 bases, and 15 bases had no gene match. The length of the CDR3 is 15 residues. From germline, CDR1 is SNHLY and CDR2 FYNNEI. The CDR3 here is CASRQPTGLIWEQFF. For the CDR3, the DNA is TGTGCCAGCAGGCAGCCGACAGGGTTGATATGGGAGCAGTTCTTC.

V is TRBV5-6 and J is TRBJ1-1; D unresolved. The germline CDR1 and CDR2 sequences are SGHDT and YYEEEE. V was clipped by 2 bases and J by 1 base, with 15 bases between them. CDR3 length: 16 residues. The CDR3 loop reads CASSFSSLGRNTEAFF. DNA for the CDR3: TGTGCCAGCAGCTTTTCTAGTCTGGGTAGGAACACTGAAGCTTTCTTT.

The gene calls are TRBV5-1 and TRBJ2-7; 7 bases line up with TRBD1. J lost 3 bases, V lost 0 bases, and 6 bases had no gene match. CDR3 length: 15 residues. Looked up from germline, CDR1 is SGHRS and CDR2 is YFSETQ. This CDR3 is CASSLVPTGIYEQYF. CDR3 bases: TGCGCCAGCAGCTTGGTTCCGACAGGGATCTACGAGCAGTACTTC.

The gene calls are TRBV14 and TRBJ2-5, with D possibly TRBD2 on 6 matching bases. Germline values: CDR1 SGHDN, CDR2 FVKESK. V dropped 4 bases and J dropped 4 bases, with 16 bases sitting between them. The CDR3 consists of 15 residues. CDR3 sequence: CASSRERVFAETQYF. As DNA, the CDR3 is TGTGCCAGCAGCCGAGAGCGGGTGTTCGCAGAGACCCAGTACTTC.

The chain employs TRBV27 and TRBJ2-5; 10 nucleotides line up with TRBD1. Unmatched junction bases numbered 0, after V lost 4 bases and J lost 1 base. From germline, CDR1 is MNHEY and CDR2 SMNVEV (reference sequence). CDR3 length equals 14 residues. Here the CDR3 reads CASSWTGGQETQYF. The DNA of the CDR3 is TGTGCCAGCAGTTGGACAGGGGGCCAAGAGACCCAGTACTTC.

This chain connects TRBV10-3 to TRBJ2-7; 7 positions match TRBD2. V trimming: 7 bases; J trimming: 0 bases; junction bases outside the gene matches: 6. This CDR3 has 14 residues. Germline lookup yields CDR1 ENHRY and CDR2 SYGVKD. The CDR3 here is CAITQGGSSYEQYF. CDR3 in DNA: TGTGCCATCACCCAGGGAGGGTCCTCCTACGAGCAGTACTTC.

This clone appeared once. One end of the junction is discordant with germline, which a read error may explain. The chain recombines TRBV2 with TRBJ1-5; D perhaps matches TRBD1 (6 bases). Germline CDR1 SNHLY, CDR2 FYNNEI. The CDR3 has 14 amino acids. In nucleotides, the CDR3 is TGTGCCAGCGGTGATAGGACAGTCAATCAGCCCCAGCATTTT. Residues: CASGDRTVNQPQHF.

This clone was picked up a small number of times. This rearrangement joins TRBV5-1 to TRBJ1-4; D may be TRBD1 (5 bases). The CDR3 spans 16 residues. Trimming pared 5 bases from V and 0 bases from J, leaving 14 bases between. Looked up from germline, CDR1 is SGHRS and CDR2 is YFSETQ. CDR3 coding DNA: TGCGCCAGCAGTCACGGGGGTGGGGCAACTAATGAAAAACTGTTTTTT. It specifies CASSHGGGATNEKLFF.

This sequence joins TRBV4-2 and TRBJ2-5; 8 bases line up with TRBD2. The J call may be in error: the DNA end matches TRBJ2-7 better. CDR1 and CDR2 (germline): LGHNA, YNFKEQ. This CDR3 has 16 amino acids. The CDR3 here is CASSQDPAGDSYEQYF. The CDR3 nucleotides read TGTGCCAGCAGCCAAGATCCAGCGGGGGACTCCTACGAGCAGTACTTC.

The chain couples TRBV9 to TRBJ1-3; 7 bases fit TRBD1. J was trimmed by 4 bases and V by 4 bases; bases with no gene match: 8. The CDR3 extends over 15 amino acids. Germline lookup yields CDR1 SGDLS and CDR2 YYNGEE. CDR3 in DNA: TGTGCCAGCAGCCCAGGCGGGACAGCGGGAAACACCATATATTTT. Its translation is CASSPGGTAGNTIYF.

V is TRBV6-5 and J is TRBJ1-4; 7 bases agree with TRBD1. Germline V gene data show CDR1 as MNHEY and CDR2 as SVGAGI. The CDR3 has 15 residues. V lost 0 bases, J lost 4 bases, and 2 bases stayed unmatched. The CDR3 protein is CASSYSGTVNEKLFF. CDR3 DNA: TGTGCCAGCAGTTACTCCGGGACAGTTAATGAAAAACTGTTTTTT.

This chain uses TRBV28 with TRBJ2-4, with D unclear. V was trimmed by 3 bases and J by 0 bases, leaving 6 bases between them. In germline, CDR1 is MDHEN, CDR2 SYDVKM. This CDR3 has 14 residues. In DNA form, the CDR3 reads TGTGCCAGCAGTTTCGAGTTAGCCAAAAACATTCAGTACTTC. Encoded protein: CASSFELAKNIQYF.

Comment on this clone: An end of the junction differs from the germline gene, which may be a read error. The chain carries TRBV15 and TRBJ1-5; TRBD1 agrees at 8 bases. The CDR3 contains 16 residues. The germline CDR1 and CDR2 sequences are LNHNV and YYDKDF (reference sequence). CDR3 DNA sequence: TGTGCCCCCAGCAGACGGAAACAGGGGGGCAATCAGCCCCAGCATTTT. Its translation is CAPSRRKQGGNQPQHF.

V usage is TRBV7-2 and J usage is TRBJ1-5; D is possibly TRBD1 (5 bases). The CDR3 is 13 amino acids. Trimming left V 5 bases short and J 5 bases short, with 10 bases between. From germline, CDR1 is SGHTA and CDR2 FQGNSA. In nucleotides, the CDR3 is TGTGCCAGCAGCCGCGACAGCTATCAGCCCCAGCATTTT. It specifies CASSRDSYQPQHF.

With respect to this clone: The junction and the germline gene differ at one end; a read error may be behind it. J is TRBJ1-2 and V is TRBV7-2; D remains unclear. CDR1 is SGHTA, CDR2 FQGNSA, per germline. CDR3 length equals 13 residues. The CDR3 protein is CASSLGSDFGYPF. The CDR3 DNA reads TGTGCCAGCAGCTTAGGGAGTGACTTTGGCTACCCCTTC.

CDR3 residues: CASSPGTSAYEQYF. Here the CDR3 DNA reads TGTGCCAGCAGCCCCGGGACTAGCGCCTACGAGCAGTACTTC. V gene TRBV6-5 combines with J gene TRBJ2-7, with 10 bases aligning to TRBD2. This CDR3 contains 14 residues. Per the germline V gene, CDR1 is MNHEY and CDR2 is SVGAGI. Trimming removed 6 bases from V and 2 bases from J; junction bases left unmatched: 4.

The V call is TRBV6-5, the J call TRBJ2-7, with 7 bases matching TRBD1. The ends lost 2 bases at V and 1 base at J; junction bases unmatched: 5. The CDR3 covers 15 residues. Germline V gene data show CDR1 as MNHEY and CDR2 as SVGAGI. This chain's CDR3 is CASSYGDRVSYEQYF. CDR3 DNA sequence: TGTGCCAGCAGTTACGGGGACAGAGTTTCCTACGAGCAGTACTTC.

This clone was counted once. V is TRBV9 and J is TRBJ2-7; possibly TRBD1 for D (6 bases). CDR1 and CDR2 (germline): SGDLS, YYNGEE. V lost 3 bases to trimming and J lost 1 base, with 17 bases between them. The CDR3 runs to 16 residues. CDR3 protein: CASSAPQTGSSYEQYF. The CDR3 nucleotides are TGTGCCAGCAGCGCCCCCCAGACAGGTTCATCCTACGAGCAGTACTTC.